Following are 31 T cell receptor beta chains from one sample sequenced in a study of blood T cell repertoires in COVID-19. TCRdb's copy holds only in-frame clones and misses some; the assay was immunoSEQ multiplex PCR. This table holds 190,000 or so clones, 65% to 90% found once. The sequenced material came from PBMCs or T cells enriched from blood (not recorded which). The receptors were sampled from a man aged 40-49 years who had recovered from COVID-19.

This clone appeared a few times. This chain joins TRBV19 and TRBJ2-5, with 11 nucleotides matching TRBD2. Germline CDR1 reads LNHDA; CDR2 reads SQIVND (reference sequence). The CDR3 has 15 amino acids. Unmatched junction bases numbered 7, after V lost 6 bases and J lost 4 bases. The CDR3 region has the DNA TGTGCCAGTAGCCCGACTAGCGGGATCCCAGAGACCCAGTACTTC. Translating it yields CASSPTSGIPETQYF.

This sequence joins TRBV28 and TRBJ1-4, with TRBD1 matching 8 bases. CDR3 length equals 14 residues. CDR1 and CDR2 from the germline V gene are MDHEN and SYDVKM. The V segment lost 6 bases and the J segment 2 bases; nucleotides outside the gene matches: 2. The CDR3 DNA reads TGTGCCAGCAGGACAGGGGAGACTAATGAAAAACTGTTTTTT. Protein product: CASRTGETNEKLFF.

The CDR3 bases are TGTGCCAGCAGTGCCCTCCTAGCGGGAGACAGCGATGAGCAGTTCTTC. Amino acids: CASSALLAGDSDEQFF. This chain joins TRBV6-1 and TRBJ2-1, with 10 bases aligning to TRBD2. Germline V lookup: CDR1 MNHNS, CDR2 SASEGT. The CDR3 runs to 16 residues. J was trimmed by 8 bases and V by 4 bases; bases with no gene match: 11.

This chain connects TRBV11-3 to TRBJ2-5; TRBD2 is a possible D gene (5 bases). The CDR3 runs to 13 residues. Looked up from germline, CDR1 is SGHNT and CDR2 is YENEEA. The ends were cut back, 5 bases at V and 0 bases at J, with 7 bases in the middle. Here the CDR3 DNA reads TGTGCCAGCAGCCGCGGGTACCAAGAGACCCAGTACTTC. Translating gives CASSRGYQETQYF.

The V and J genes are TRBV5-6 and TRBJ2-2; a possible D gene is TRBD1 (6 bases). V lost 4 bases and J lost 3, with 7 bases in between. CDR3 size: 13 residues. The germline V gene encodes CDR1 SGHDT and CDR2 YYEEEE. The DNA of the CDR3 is TGTGCCAGCAGCAGGGGGTACACCGGGGAGCTGTTTTTT. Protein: CASSRGYTGELFF.

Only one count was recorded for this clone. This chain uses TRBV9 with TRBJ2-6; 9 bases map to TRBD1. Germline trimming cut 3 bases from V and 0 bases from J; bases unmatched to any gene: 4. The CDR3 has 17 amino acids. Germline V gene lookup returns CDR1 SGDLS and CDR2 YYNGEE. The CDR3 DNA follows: TGTGCCAGCAGCGCACTGACAGGGGGCTCTGGGGCCAACGTCCTGACTTTC. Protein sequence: CASSALTGGSGANVLTF.

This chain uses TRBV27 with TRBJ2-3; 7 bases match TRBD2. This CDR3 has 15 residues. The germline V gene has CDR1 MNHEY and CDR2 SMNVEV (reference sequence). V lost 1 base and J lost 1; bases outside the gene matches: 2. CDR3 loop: CASSLWLAGTDTQYF. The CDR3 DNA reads TGTGCCAGCAGTTTATGGCTAGCGGGCACAGATACGCAGTATTTT.

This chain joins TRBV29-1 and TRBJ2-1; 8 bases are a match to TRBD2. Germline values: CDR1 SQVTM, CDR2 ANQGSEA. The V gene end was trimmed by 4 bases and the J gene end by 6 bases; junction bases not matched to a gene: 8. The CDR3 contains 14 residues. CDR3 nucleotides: TGCAGCGTTGGGGGGAGCGGGAGAGGCAATGAGCAGTTCTTC. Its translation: CSVGGSGRGNEQFF.

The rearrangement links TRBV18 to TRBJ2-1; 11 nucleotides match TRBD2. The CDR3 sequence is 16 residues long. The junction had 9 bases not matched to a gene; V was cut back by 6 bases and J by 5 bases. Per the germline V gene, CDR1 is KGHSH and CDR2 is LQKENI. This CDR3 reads CASSRFGTSGDNEQFF. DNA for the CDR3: TGTGCCAGCTCGCGGTTCGGGACTAGCGGTGACAATGAGCAGTTCTTC.

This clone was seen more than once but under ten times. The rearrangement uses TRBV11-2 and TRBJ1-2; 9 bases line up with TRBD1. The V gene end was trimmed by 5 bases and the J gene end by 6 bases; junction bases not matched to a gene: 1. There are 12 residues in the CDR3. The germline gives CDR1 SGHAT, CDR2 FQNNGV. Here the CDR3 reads CASSRDRDGYTF. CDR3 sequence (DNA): TGTGCCAGCAGCCGGGACAGGGATGGCTACACCTTC.

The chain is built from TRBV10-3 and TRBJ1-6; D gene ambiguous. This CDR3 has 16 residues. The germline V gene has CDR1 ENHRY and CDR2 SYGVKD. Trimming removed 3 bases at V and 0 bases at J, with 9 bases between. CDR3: CAISERGSSYNSPLHF. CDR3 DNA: TGTGCCATCAGTGAAAGAGGGAGCTCCTATAATTCACCCCTCCACTTT.

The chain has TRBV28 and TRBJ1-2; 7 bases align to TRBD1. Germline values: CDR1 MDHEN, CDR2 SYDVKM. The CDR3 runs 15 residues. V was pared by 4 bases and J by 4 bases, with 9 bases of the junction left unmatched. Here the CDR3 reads CASSSPSPGGYGYTF. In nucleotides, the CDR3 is TGTGCCAGCAGTTCGCCGTCACCAGGGGGCTATGGCTACACCTTC.

The CDR3 reads CASSKRGQSNSPLHF. The CDR3 DNA reads TGTGCCAGCAGCAAACGAGGACAGTCCAATTCACCCCTCCACTTT. This chain connects TRBV9 to TRBJ1-6, with D possibly TRBD1 on 6 matching bases. Germline V lookup: CDR1 SGDLS, CDR2 YYNGEE. The CDR3 totals 15 residues. The V gene lost 4 bases and the J gene lost 7 bases, with 15 bases spanning the gap.

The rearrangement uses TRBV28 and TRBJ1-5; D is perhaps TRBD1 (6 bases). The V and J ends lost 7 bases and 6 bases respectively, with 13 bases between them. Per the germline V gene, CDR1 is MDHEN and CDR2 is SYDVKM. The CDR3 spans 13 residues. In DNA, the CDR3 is TGTGCCAGCAAACAGGGATATGGTCAGCCCCAGCATTTT. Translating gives CASKQGYGQPQHF. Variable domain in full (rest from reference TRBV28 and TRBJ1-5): DVKVTQSSRYLVKRTGEKVFLECVQDMDHENMFWYRQDPGLGLRLIYFSYDVKMKEKGDIPEGYSVSREKKERFSLILESASTNQTSMYLCASKQGYGQPQHFGDGTRLSIL.

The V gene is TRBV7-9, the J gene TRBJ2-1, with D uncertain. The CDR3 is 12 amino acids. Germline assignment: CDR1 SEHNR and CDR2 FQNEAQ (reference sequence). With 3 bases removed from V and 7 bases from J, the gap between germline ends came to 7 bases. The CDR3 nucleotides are TGTGCCAGCAGCTTTTCCCAAAATGAGCAGTTCTTC. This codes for CASSFSQNEQFF.

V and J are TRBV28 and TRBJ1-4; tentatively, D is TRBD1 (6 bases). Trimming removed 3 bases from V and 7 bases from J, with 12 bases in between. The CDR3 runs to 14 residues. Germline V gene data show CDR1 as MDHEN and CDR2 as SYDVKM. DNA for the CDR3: TGTGCCAGCAGTTTGGGGGCAGACCCTGAAAAACTGTTTTTT. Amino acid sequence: CASSLGADPEKLFF.

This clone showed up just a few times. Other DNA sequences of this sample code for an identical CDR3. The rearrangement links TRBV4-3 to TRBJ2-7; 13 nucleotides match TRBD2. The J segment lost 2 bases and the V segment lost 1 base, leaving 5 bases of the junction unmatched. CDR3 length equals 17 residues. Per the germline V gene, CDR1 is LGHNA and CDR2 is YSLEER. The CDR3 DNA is TGCGCCAGCAGCCAAGGCGTCGGGACTAGCGGGACCTACGAGCAGTACTTC. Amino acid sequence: CASSQGVGTSGTYEQYF.

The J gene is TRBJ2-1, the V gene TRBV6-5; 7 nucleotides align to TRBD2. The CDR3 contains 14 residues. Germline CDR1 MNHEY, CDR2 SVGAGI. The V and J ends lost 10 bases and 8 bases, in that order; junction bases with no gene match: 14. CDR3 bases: TGTGCCACAACCGCTAGCGGACCTTGGGATGAGCAGTTCTTC. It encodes CATTASGPWDEQFF.

The CDR3 sequence: CASSFQGYGYTF. DNA for the CDR3: TGTGCCAGCAGCTTTCAGGGTTATGGCTACACCTTC. The chain is built from TRBV7-8 and TRBJ1-2; maybe TRBD1 (5 bases). Germline V gene sequence: CDR1 SGHVS, CDR2 FQNEAQ. The CDR3 is made up of 12 amino acids. V was cut by 3 bases and J by 5 bases, with 7 bases left in between.

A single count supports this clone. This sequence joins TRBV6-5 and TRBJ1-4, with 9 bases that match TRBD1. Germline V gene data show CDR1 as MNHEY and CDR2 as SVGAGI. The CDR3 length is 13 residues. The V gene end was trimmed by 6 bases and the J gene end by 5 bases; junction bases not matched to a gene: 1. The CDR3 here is CASRGQGNEKLFF. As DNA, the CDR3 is TGTGCCAGCAGGGGACAGGGAAATGAAAAACTGTTTTTT.

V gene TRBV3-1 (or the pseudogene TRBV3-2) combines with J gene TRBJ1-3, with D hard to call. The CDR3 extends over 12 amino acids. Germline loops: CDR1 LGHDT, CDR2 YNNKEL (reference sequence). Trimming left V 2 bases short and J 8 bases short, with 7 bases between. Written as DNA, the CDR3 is TGTGCCAGCAGCCAAATCGCGGACACCATATATTTT. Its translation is CASSQIADTIYF.

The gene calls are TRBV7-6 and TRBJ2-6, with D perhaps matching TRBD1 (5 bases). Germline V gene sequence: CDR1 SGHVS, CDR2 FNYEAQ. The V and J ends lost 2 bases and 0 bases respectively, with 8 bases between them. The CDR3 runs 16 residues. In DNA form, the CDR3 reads TGTGCCAGCAGCTTACAGGGCGGCTCTGGGGCCAACGTCCTGACTTTC. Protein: CASSLQGGSGANVLTF.

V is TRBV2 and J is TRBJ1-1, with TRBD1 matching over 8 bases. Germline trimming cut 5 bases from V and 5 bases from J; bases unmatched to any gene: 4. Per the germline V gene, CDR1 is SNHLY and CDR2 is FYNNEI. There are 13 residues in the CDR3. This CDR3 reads CASSRDRRTEAFF. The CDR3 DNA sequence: TGTGCCAGCAGTAGGGACAGGAGGACTGAAGCTTTCTTT.

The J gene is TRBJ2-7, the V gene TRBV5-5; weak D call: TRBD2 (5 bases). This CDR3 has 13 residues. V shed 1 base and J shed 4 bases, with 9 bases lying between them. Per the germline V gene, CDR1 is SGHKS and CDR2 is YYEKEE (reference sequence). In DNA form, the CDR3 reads TGTGCCAGCAGCTTGAGTCCGGGATACGAGCAGTACGTC. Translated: CASSLSPGYEQYV.

This chain's CDR3 is CASSSRTGRADTQYF. The CDR3 coding sequence is TGCGCCAGCAGCTCCCGGACAGGGAGGGCAGATACGCAGTATTTT. V usage is TRBV5-1 and J usage is TRBJ2-3, with D perhaps TRBD1 (8 bases). Germline CDR1 and CDR2: SGHRS and YFSETQ. Trimming shortened V by 3 bases and J by 4 bases, and 15 bases separated the two germline ends. The CDR3 has 15 residues.

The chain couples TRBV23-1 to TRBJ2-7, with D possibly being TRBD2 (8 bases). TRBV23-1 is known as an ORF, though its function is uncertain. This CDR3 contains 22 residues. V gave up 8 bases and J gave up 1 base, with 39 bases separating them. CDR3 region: CASEKSDLKRGLAGPLSYEQYV. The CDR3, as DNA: TGCGCCAGCGAGAAGTCAGACTTAAAAAGGGGGCTAGCGGGTCCTCTTTCCTACGAGCAGTACGTC.

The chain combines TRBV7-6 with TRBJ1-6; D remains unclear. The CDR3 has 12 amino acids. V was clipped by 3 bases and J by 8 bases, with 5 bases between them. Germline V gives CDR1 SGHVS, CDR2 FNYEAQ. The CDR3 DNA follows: TGTGCCAGCAGCTTCTTAGATTCACCCCTCCACTTT. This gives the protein CASSFLDSPLHF.

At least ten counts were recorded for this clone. CDR3 sequence (DNA): TGTGCCAGCAGCCGACAGGGACAAGAGACCCAGTACTTC. It encodes CASSRQGQETQYF. This chain uses TRBV7-9 with TRBJ2-5; 7 bases map to TRBD1. The trim removed 5 bases at V and 2 bases at J, leaving 2 bases unmatched. Germline V CDR1 and CDR2: SEHNR, FQNEAQ (reference sequence). The CDR3 sequence is 13 residues long.

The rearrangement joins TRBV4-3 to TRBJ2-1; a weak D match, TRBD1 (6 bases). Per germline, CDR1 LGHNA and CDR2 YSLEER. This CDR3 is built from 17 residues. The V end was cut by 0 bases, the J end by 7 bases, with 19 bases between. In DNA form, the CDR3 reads TGCGCCAGCAGCCAAGATGAGGGGGAGAGTACGCGGAATGAGCAGTTCTTC. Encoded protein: CASSQDEGESTRNEQFF.

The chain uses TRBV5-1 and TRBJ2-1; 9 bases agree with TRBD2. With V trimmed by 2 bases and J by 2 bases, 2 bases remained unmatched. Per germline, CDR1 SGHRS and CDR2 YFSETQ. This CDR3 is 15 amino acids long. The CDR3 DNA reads TGCGCCAGCAGCTTCCAGCGGGAGGCCTACAATGAGCAGTTCTTC. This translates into CASSFQREAYNEQFF.

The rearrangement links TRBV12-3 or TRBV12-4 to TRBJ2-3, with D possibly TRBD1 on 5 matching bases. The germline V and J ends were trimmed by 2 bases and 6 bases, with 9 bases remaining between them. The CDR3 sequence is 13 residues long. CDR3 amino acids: CASSLNRLDTQYF. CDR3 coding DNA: TGTGCCAGCAGTTTAAACAGGTTGGATACGCAGTATTTT.